The TCR beta chain under discussion was sequenced for a study of molecular identifiers for immune sequencing clone quantification. As previously described, bulk TCR libraries were made using listed TCR primers. From the PCR reads, TCRdb called clonotypes with MiXCR, one entry per CDR3 protein. The data show roughly 100,000 distinct CDR3 sequences, 30% to 35% seen once. This CDR3 contains 14 residues. Germline loops: CDR1 SNHLY, CDR2 FYNNEI. V lost 7 bases, J lost 0 bases, and 3 bases stayed unmatched. This clonotype was observed many times. The sequence derives from a human donor in good health. Some libraries in this study had Jurkat cell RNA spiked in. The chain joins TRBV2 to TRBJ2-3; 8 bases line up with TRBD2. The specimen sequenced was naive CD8+ T cells from blood, with Jurkat cell RNA spiked in. Sample subset: FACS-sorted CD8+CD4-CCR7+CD45RA+ naive T cells. Here the CDR3 reads CASIAGRSTDTQYF. DNA for the CDR3: TGTGCCAGCATAGCGGGGCGAAGCACAGATACGCAGTATTTT.